The 29 T cell receptor beta chains below all came from one sample that was sequenced in a study of CD8 T cells in cerebrospinal fluid in Alzheimer's disease. Following a re-call of the 10x single-cell sequencing reads, TCRdb has one entry per CDR3 protein and lacks DNA. The sample has 510 or so distinct CDR3 sequences. Source material: cerebrospinal fluid. The source of these receptors is a human donor with Parkinson's disease.

According to its frequency, this clonotype is medium-sized. The V and J genes are TRBV29-1 and TRBJ1-2; TCRdb selects TRBD1, and the lack of DNA leaves this call unchecked. The CDR3 has 13 residues. CDR1 and CDR2 (germline): SQVTM, ANQGSEA. This CDR3 reads CSAQVGQYYGYTF. Combining the CDR3 with reference TRBV29-1 and TRBJ1-2 gives the whole variable domain SAVISQKPSRDICQRGTSLTIQCQVDSQVTMMFWYRQQPGQSLTLIATANQGSEATYESGFVIDKFPISRPNLTFSTLTVSNMSPEDSSIYLCSAQVGQYYGYTFGSGTRLTVV.

The chain uses TRBV7-3 and TRBJ2-1. CDR3 length: 11 residues. CDR1 SGHTA and CDR2 FQGTGA come from the germline V gene. CDR3: CASSNTNEQFF.

This clonotype ranks as large in terms of frequency. This sequence joins TRBV20-1 and TRBJ1-1; TCRdb's D call of TRBD1 is untestable without DNA. This CDR3 has 13 amino acids. Germline V CDR1 and CDR2: DFQATT, SNEGSKA (reference sequence). The CDR3 loop is CSAPGGLNTEAFF.

This clonotype is labeled medium-sized based on frequency. The chain carries TRBV10-3 and TRBJ2-5; TCRdb picks TRBD1, but there is no DNA to check that call. This CDR3 has 15 amino acids. The germline V gene encodes CDR1 ENHRY and CDR2 SYGVKD. This CDR3 is CAISDGGGYQETQYF.

This clonotype is deemed medium-sized by its frequency. CDR3 in amino acids: CASSLMEGDTEAFF. The V gene is TRBV11-2, the J gene TRBJ1-1; no DNA is available, so the TRBD1 call from TCRdb remains unchecked. Germline CDR1 SGHAT, CDR2 FQNNGV. CDR3 length equals 14 residues.

By frequency, this clonotype registers medium-sized. The chain recombines TRBV18 with TRBJ2-3. This CDR3 spans 15 amino acids. From germline, CDR1 is KGHSH and CDR2 LQKENI. CDR3 sequence: CASSGSETSTDTQYF.

In terms of frequency, this clonotype is medium-sized. V and J are TRBV20-1 and TRBJ1-2; TCRdb designates TRBD1, a call that cannot be tested without DNA. Per the germline V gene, CDR1 is DFQATT and CDR2 is SNEGSKA (reference sequence). CDR3 length: 15 amino acids. CDR3 protein: CSATSGGPPGYGYTF.

This clonotype is labeled medium-sized (0.01 to 0.1%) based on frequency. The chain carries TRBV12-3 or TRBV12-4 and TRBJ2-7; the D call of TRBD1 rests on TCRdb alone, since no DNA is present to check it. CDR3 length equals 15 residues. CDR3 sequence reads: CASTPPGQGRNEQYF.

This clonotype ranks as medium-sized in terms of frequency. The chain uses TRBV7-8 and TRBJ2-1; TCRdb names TRBD2, which stays unverified in the absence of DNA. CDR3 length equals 16 residues. Per the germline V gene, CDR1 is SGHVS and CDR2 is FQNEAQ. CDR3 residues: CASSLEGLAGRDEQFF.

Judged by frequency, this clonotype is medium-sized. V and J are TRBV6-5 and TRBJ1-2; TCRdb's D call, TRBD1, is unchecked because there is no DNA. From germline, CDR1 is MNHEY and CDR2 SVGAGI. The CDR3 has 15 residues. The CDR3 protein is CASSYSPQGRDGYTF.

This clonotype ranks as medium-sized (0.01 to 0.1%) in terms of frequency. The J gene is TRBJ2-1, the V gene TRBV12-3 or TRBV12-4; TCRdb's D call, TRBD2, is unchecked because there is no DNA. This CDR3 has 15 amino acids. The CDR3 here is CASSPLAGGFGEQFF.

This clonotype is identified as medium-sized from frequency. The chain couples TRBV6-5 to TRBJ1-3; checking the TCRdb D call of TRBD1 is not possible without DNA. Germline CDR1 is MNHEY and CDR2 is SVGAGI. This CDR3 has 15 residues. The CDR3: CASSYGTGVGNTIYF.

This clonotype is deemed medium-sized (0.01 to 0.1%) by its frequency. This chain uses TRBV9 with TRBJ2-3. This CDR3 comprises 14 residues. In germline, CDR1 is SGDLS, CDR2 YYNGEE. The CDR3 sequence: CASSAQWGTDTQYF. The entire variable domain, with the rest obtained from reference TRBV9 and TRBJ2-3, is as follows: DSGVTQTPKHLITATGQRVTLRCSPRSGDLSVYWYQQSLDQGLQFLIQYYNGEERAKGNILERFSAQQFPDLHSELNLSSLELGDSALYFCASSAQWGTDTQYFGPGTRLTVL.

This clonotype is labeled medium-sized (0.01 to 0.1%) based on frequency. The chain uses TRBV7-3 and TRBJ2-2. Germline CDR1 SGHTA, CDR2 FQGTGA. The CDR3 is made up of 14 amino acids. The CDR3 region is CASSLTLAAGELFF.

Considering frequency, this clonotype is medium-sized. The genes are TRBV9 and TRBJ2-1. Germline V gene data show CDR1 as SGDLS and CDR2 as YYNGEE. This CDR3 has 15 amino acids. CDR3 region: CASSVASDTIHEQFF.

Its frequency marks this clonotype as medium-sized. This rearrangement joins TRBV6-2 or TRBV6-3 to TRBJ2-2. The CDR3 sequence is 18 residues long. From germline, CDR1 is MNHEY and CDR2 SVGEGT. CDR3: CASSVGFRTFGNTGELFF.

This clonotype counts as medium-sized by frequency. This chain's CDR3 is CASSPAGRGYTGELFF. The chain employs TRBV13 and TRBJ2-2; the D call from TCRdb, TRBD1, cannot be confirmed without DNA. Germline CDR1 reads PRHDT; CDR2 reads FYEKMQ (reference sequence). The CDR3 has 16 amino acids.

Considering frequency, this clonotype is medium-sized. This sequence joins TRBV7-9 and TRBJ1-1; TCRdb picks TRBD1, but there is no DNA to check that call. Germline CDR1 and CDR2: SEHNR and FQNEAQ (reference sequence). This CDR3 region has 14 residues. This chain's CDR3 is CAGKVGAASTEAFF.

Its frequency marks this clonotype as medium-sized. The V and J genes are TRBV11-2 and TRBJ1-2. The CDR3 runs to 15 residues. Germline V CDR1 and CDR2: SGHAT, FQNNGV. CDR3 region: CASSLFSGFNYGYTF.

The gene calls are TRBV6-1 and TRBJ2-4; the TRBD1 assignment by TCRdb is unverifiable without DNA. The germline gives CDR1 MNHNS, CDR2 SASEGT. This CDR3 spans 15 amino acids. CDR3 region: CASSEGGTGKNIQYF.

Judged by frequency, this clonotype is large. This chain joins TRBV6-5 and TRBJ2-7; the D call of TRBD1 rests on TCRdb alone, since no DNA is present to check it. This CDR3 is 14 amino acids long. From germline, CDR1 is MNHEY and CDR2 SVGAGI. CDR3 region: CASTAGQGAHEQYF.

Considering frequency, this clonotype is medium-sized. The chain links TRBV5-6 to TRBJ2-3; lacking DNA, the TRBD2 call made by TCRdb goes unchecked. From germline, CDR1 is SGHDT and CDR2 YYEEEE. This CDR3 comprises 15 residues. The CDR3 loop reads CASSLKLAGPDTQYF. The full variable domain, completed using reference TRBV5-6 and TRBJ2-3, is DAGVTQSPTHLIKTRGQQVTLRCSPKSGHDTVSWYQQALGQGPQFIFQYYEEEERQRGNFPDRFSGHQFPNYSSELNVNALLLGDSALYLCASSLKLAGPDTQYFGPGTRLTVL.

By frequency, this clonotype is medium-sized. This sequence joins TRBV5-1 and TRBJ2-2; TCRdb picks TRBD2, but there is no DNA to check that call. The CDR3 consists of 12 residues. Germline V gives CDR1 SGHRS, CDR2 YFSETQ. The CDR3 here is CASSSRDEELFF.

This clonotype counts as medium-sized (0.01 to 0.1%) by frequency. The chain recombines TRBV2 with TRBJ1-2. Germline assignment: CDR1 SNHLY and CDR2 FYNNEI. There are 11 residues in the CDR3. This chain's CDR3 is CASSPNYGYTF.

Measured by frequency, this clonotype is medium-sized. The gene calls are TRBV7-6 and TRBJ1-1. The germline CDR1 and CDR2 sequences are SGHVS and FNYEAQ. The CDR3 has 15 residues. The chain's CDR3 is CASSLDVGGNTEAFF.

This clonotype registers medium-sized by frequency. The V and J genes are TRBV3-1 and TRBJ2-1; the TCRdb D gene call, TRBD1, has no DNA to confirm it. There are 14 residues in the CDR3. Germline V lookup: CDR1 LGHDT, CDR2 YNNKEL (reference sequence). The CDR3 protein is CASSRGQLDNEQFF.

V gene TRBV14 combines with J gene TRBJ1-2; checking the TCRdb D call of TRBD1 is not possible without DNA. Germline lookup yields CDR1 SGHDN and CDR2 FVKESK. CDR3 size: 13 residues. The CDR3 is CASSPEDRYGYTF.

The chain carries TRBV28 and TRBJ2-1; lacking DNA, the TRBD2 call made by TCRdb goes unchecked. This CDR3 region has 13 residues. Germline-derived CDR1 and CDR2 are MDHEN and SYDVKM. CDR3 loop: CATRTRRLGEQFF.

Considering frequency, this clonotype is medium-sized. V is TRBV9 and J is TRBJ2-6. The CDR3 length is 13 residues. CDR1 is SGDLS and CDR2 is YYNGEE in the germline V gene. CDR3 sequence: CASRDSGANVLTF.